One and the same sample provided the 10 T cell receptor beta chains below, sequenced in a study of T-cell memory formation after mild COVID-19. TCRdb re-derived calls from the 5' RACE reads in MiXCR, one entry per CDR3 protein. The repertoire includes around 410,000 distinct CDR3 sequences, about a quarter of them detected once, and approximately 14% sits in the top ten. Input material: PBMCs or a T cell subset sorted from them (not recorded which). The origin of the receptors is an adult woman who had mild COVID-19 (a few samples of this study predate the infection). Cell type and time point are not known.

In this sample, this clonotype turned up a few times. The chain has TRBV24-1 and TRBJ2-1; D remains ambiguous. There are 14 residues in the CDR3. Trimming took 2 bases from V and 8 from J, leaving 12 bases between them. Germline lookup yields CDR1 KGHDR and CDR2 SFDVKD. This chain's CDR3 is CATSDSGLGDEQFF. As DNA, the CDR3 is TGTGCCACCAGTGATTCCGGGTTGGGCGATGAGCAGTTCTTC.

Only a few counts were recorded for this clonotype. The V call is TRBV7-6, the J call TRBJ2-1; D gene ambiguous. CDR3 length: 15 amino acids. Germline V gives CDR1 SGHVS, CDR2 FNYEAQ. The germline V and J ends were trimmed by 5 bases and 9 bases, with 20 bases remaining between them. This chain's CDR3 is CASSTYSSTVGEQFF. The CDR3, as DNA: TGTGCCAGCAGCACCTACTCGAGCACCGTAGGTGAGCAGTTCTTC.

This rearrangement joins TRBV15 to TRBJ2-1; TRBD2 aligns across 10 bases. V lost 5 bases, J lost 6 bases, and 1 base stayed unmatched. The CDR3 extends over 13 amino acids. Germline CDR1 and CDR2: LNHNV and YYDKDF (reference sequence). The CDR3 protein is CATSQRGGNEQFF. The CDR3 bases are TGTGCCACCAGCCAGCGGGGGGGCAATGAGCAGTTCTTC.

In this sample, this clonotype turned up a few times. The rearrangement uses TRBV12-3 or TRBV12-4 and TRBJ1-1, with TRBD1 as a possible D gene (6 bases). The CDR3 contains 18 residues. V lost 5 bases and J lost 3, with 25 bases in between. The CDR3 here is CASSHGYSTGTWDTEAFF. The CDR3 DNA follows: TGTGCCAGCAGTCACGGATATTCCACAGGGACATGGGACACTGAAGCTTTCTTT.

This clonotype was seen repeatedly, ten times or more. The V gene is TRBV20-1, the J gene TRBJ2-7; D perhaps matches TRBD1 (6 bases). In germline, CDR1 is DFQATT, CDR2 SNEGSKA (reference sequence). The CDR3 sequence is 14 residues long. V shed 5 bases and J shed 5 bases, with 19 bases lying between them. This chain's CDR3 is CSAGNQQGADEQYF. The DNA of the CDR3 is TGCAGTGCTGGGAATCAACAGGGAGCGGACGAGCAGTACTTC.

Of note for this clonotype: At one end, the junction sequence differs from germline, possibly due to a read error. The chain has TRBV15 and TRBJ2-7, with D tentatively TRBD1 (6 bases). The germline V gene encodes CDR1 LNHNV and CDR2 YYDKDF (reference sequence). The CDR3 spans 14 residues. CDR3 loop: CATSKTRDIAGSHF. CDR3 coding DNA: TGTGCCACCAGCAAAACCCGGGACATCGCTGGTAGTCACTTC.

This clonotype was detected a few times. The genes are TRBV7-2 and TRBJ2-1; D is undetermined. CDR1 is SGHTA, CDR2 FQGNSA, per germline. This CDR3 is built from 12 residues. V was cut by 6 bases and J by 8 bases, with 11 bases left in between. CDR3 coding DNA: TGTGCCAGCAGTTTGGATACTCATGAGCAGTTCTTC. Amino acids: CASSLDTHEQFF.

This clonotype was detected only a few times. The chain recombines TRBV30 with TRBJ2-7; 14 nucleotides align to TRBD2. Per germline, CDR1 GTSNPN and CDR2 SVGIG (reference sequence). Trimming removed 2 bases from V and 0 bases from J; junction bases left unmatched: 3. This CDR3 region has 16 residues. The CDR3 sequence is CAWSTGTSGSSYEQYF. In DNA, the CDR3 is TGTGCCTGGAGTACGGGGACTAGCGGGAGCTCCTACGAGCAGTACTTC.

The chain is built from TRBV12-3 or TRBV12-4 and TRBJ2-2; D remains ambiguous. V gave up 0 bases and J gave up 9 bases, with 11 bases separating them. This CDR3 is built from 14 residues. CDR3 region: CASSLALPKWELFF. The CDR3 nucleotides are TGTGCCAGCAGTTTAGCGCTCCCGAAGTGGGAGCTGTTTTTT.

The V gene is TRBV6-6, the J gene TRBJ1-1; 7 bases align to TRBD1. V shed 0 bases and J 4 bases; nucleotides not matched to a gene: 17. The CDR3 spans 19 residues. In germline, CDR1 is MNHNY, CDR2 SVGAGI (reference sequence). The CDR3 DNA reads as TGTGCCAGCAGTTACTCGAATTCGCCAGGGGGAGGAGGGGTCACTGAAGCTTTCTTT. Translation gives CASSYSNSPGGGGVTEAFF.